The clone carrying this T cell receptor beta chain showed up just a few times. Its antigen is still unknown. The data are from a study of beta chain features in type 1 diabetes. Study-wide findings and caveats: There was a moderate but significant shortening of TCRB CDR3s in all four CD4+ subsets of Type 1 diabetes patients.

Cells sorted by CD45RO/CCR7/CD25/CD127/CD95/CD27 comprised CD4+ naive, central memory, regulatory and stem cell-like memory cells. V was cut by 4 bases and J by 3 bases, with 11 bases left in between. Germline CDR1 is SGHDT and CDR2 is YYEEEE. The CDR3 contains 13 residues. Reverse transcription of all isolated RNA meant that expressed TCRB transcripts were sequenced. Profiled with immunoSEQ multiplex PCR; TCRdb holds only in-frame clones, not every one. Of around 710,000 clones listed, roughly an eighth are singletons. This sequence joins TRBV5-6 and TRBJ2-7; D might be TRBD1 (6 bases). Sequenced: naive CD4+ T cells from blood. The sequence came from a young man with type 1 diabetes. Written as DNA, the CDR3 is TGTGCCAGCAGCGGGGACACATTCTACGAGCAGTACTTC. This encodes CASSGDTFYEQYF.